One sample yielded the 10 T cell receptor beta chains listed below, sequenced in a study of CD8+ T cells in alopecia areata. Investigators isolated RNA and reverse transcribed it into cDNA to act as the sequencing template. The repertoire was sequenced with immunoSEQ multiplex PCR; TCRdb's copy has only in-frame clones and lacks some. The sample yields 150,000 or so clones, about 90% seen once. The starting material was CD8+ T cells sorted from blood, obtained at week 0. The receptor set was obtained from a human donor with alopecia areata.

The CDR3 bases are TGTGCCAGCTGGAACTATAGCGGGAGGGCCGGAAAGACCCAGTACTTC. This sequence encodes CASWNYSGRAGKTQYF. The genes are TRBV11-2 and TRBJ2-5; TRBD2 matches at 11 bases. The CDR3 is 16 amino acids. Germline lookup yields CDR1 SGHAT and CDR2 FQNNGV. J gave up 6 bases and V 8 bases, and 14 bases lay outside the gene matches.

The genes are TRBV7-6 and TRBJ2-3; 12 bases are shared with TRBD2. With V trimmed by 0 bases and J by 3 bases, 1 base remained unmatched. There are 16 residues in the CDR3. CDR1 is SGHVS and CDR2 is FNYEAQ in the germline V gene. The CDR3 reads CASSLATSGGTDTQYF. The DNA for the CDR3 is TGTGCCAGCAGCTTAGCGACTAGCGGGGGAACAGATACGCAGTATTTT.

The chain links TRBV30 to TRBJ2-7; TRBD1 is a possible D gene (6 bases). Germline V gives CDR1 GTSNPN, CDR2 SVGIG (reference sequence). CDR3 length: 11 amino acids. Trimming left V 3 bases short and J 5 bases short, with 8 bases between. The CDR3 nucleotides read TGTGCCTGGAGCTCAGGGGACGAGCAGTACTTC. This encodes CAWSSGDEQYF.

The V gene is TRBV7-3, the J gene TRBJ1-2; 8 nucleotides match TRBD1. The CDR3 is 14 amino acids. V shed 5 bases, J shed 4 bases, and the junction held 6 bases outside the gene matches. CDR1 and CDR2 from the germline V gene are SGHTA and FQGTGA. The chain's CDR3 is CASSPGQGGYGYTF. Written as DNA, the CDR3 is TGTGCCAGCAGCCCAGGACAGGGTGGCTATGGCTACACCTTC.

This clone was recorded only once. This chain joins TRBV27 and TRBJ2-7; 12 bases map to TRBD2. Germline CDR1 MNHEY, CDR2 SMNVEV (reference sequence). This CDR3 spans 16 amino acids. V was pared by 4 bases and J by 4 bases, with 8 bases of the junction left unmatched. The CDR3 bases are TGTGCCAGCAGTTCTTGGACTAGCGGGAACGGATACGAGCAGTACTTC. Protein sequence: CASSSWTSGNGYEQYF.

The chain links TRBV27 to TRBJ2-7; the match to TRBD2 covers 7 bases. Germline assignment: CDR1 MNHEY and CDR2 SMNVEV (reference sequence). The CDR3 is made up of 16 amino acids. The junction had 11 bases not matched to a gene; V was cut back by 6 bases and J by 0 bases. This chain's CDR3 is CASRETPAGVSYEQYF. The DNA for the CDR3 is TGTGCCAGCAGAGAAACGCCCGCGGGGGTCTCCTACGAGCAGTACTTC.

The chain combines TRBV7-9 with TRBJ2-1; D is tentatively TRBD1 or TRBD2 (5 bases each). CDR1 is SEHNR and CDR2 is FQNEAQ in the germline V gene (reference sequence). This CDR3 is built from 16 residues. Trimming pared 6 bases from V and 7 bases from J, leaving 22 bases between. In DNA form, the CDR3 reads TGTGCCAGCAGGCCCCCCAGTGGGACGACCTTGAATGAGCAGTTCTTC. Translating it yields CASRPPSGTTLNEQFF.

The CDR3 sequence: CASSLELAGGVNEQFF. DNA of the CDR3: TGTGCCAGCAGCTTAGAACTAGCGGGAGGAGTCAATGAGCAGTTCTTC. The chain is built from TRBV7-8 and TRBJ2-1, with 12 bases lining up with TRBD2. The CDR3 is made up of 16 amino acids. With 1 base clipped from V and 6 bases from J, the junction kept 4 bases outside the gene matches. Germline loops: CDR1 SGHVS, CDR2 FQNEAQ.

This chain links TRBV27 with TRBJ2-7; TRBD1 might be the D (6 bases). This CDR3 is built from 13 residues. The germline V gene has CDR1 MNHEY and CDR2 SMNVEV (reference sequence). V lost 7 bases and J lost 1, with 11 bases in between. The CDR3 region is CASTGQRSYEQYF. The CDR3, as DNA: TGTGCCAGCACCGGACAGAGATCCTACGAGCAGTACTTC.

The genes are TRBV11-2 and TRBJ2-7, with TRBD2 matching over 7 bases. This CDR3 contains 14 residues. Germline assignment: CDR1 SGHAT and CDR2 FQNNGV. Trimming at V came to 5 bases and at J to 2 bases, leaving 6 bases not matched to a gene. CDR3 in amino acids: CASSHGSGTYEQYF. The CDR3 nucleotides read TGTGCCAGCAGCCACGGGAGCGGGACCTACGAGCAGTACTTC. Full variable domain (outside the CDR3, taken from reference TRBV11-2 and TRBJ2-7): EAGVAQSPRYKIIEKRQSVAFWCNPISGHATLYWYQQILGQGPKLLIQFQNNGVVDDSQLPKDRFSAERLKGVDSTLKIQPAKLEDSAVYLCASSHGSGTYEQYFGPGTRLTVT.